This T cell receptor beta chain was documented in a study of technical replicates of blood from several donors. The data were produced by immunoSEQ multiplex PCR, yet TCRdb's version contains in-frame clones alone and is incomplete. The data show under 85,000 clones, 96% seen once. The CDR3 extends over 15 amino acids. Germline loops: CDR1 SGHRS, CDR2 YFSETQ. With V trimmed by 0 bases and J by 3 bases, 5 bases remained unmatched. Sequenced sample: T cells isolated from PBMCs. The source is a human donor in good health. The chain combines TRBV5-1 with TRBJ1-2; 7 bases agree with TRBD1. The CDR3 nucleotides are TGCGCCAGCAGCTTGGCAGCCGGGACAGACTATGGCTACACCTTC. It yields the protein CASSLAAGTDYGYTF.